This T cell receptor (beta chain) was profiled in a study of blood T cell repertoires in COVID-19. TCRdb keeps only in-frame clones here, not all; method: immunoSEQ multiplex PCR. The data contain 100,000 or so clones, about 90% of them seen just once; the ten biggest clones take up 4.2%. Trimming removed 5 bases from V and 1 base from J, with 8 bases in between. The CDR3 runs to 13 residues. Germline CDR1 and CDR2: LNHDA and SQIVND (reference sequence). Sequencing input: peripheral blood. The rearrangement uses TRBV19 and TRBJ1-1, with D perhaps matching TRBD1 (6 bases). The receptor was derived from a man between 18 and 29 years old with acute or convalescent COVID-19. The CDR3 DNA sequence: TGTGCCAGTAGTCCCAGGGGGAACACTGAAGCTTTCTTT. Its protein is CASSPRGNTEAFF.